This TCR beta chain derives from a study of blood T cells in healthy people across ages. This clonotype was found a few times. Its antigen is unidentified. Overall study findings and caveats: Diversity was estimated from one million T cells, and these estimates were considered underestimates. Per million T cells, TCR beta diversity dropped about linearly as age rose.

Using a J-beta primer mix together with a sample-barcoded 5' primer, a second PCR was run for about 6 to 11 cycles. TCRdb called the 5' RACE reads again in MiXCR, with one record for every CDR3 protein. Of about 580,000 distinct CDR3 sequences detected, 47% appear once; the ten largest clones hold about 22%. Peripheral blood from each donor was collected in a volume of 8 to 10 milliliters. At least 5 micrograms of total RNA were extracted per sample. Germline V gene data show CDR1 as SGHDT and CDR2 as YYEEEE. Unmatched junction bases numbered 11, after V lost 4 bases and J lost 0 bases. The CDR3 has 17 residues.

The TCR was taken from a man older than 75 in good health. The V gene is TRBV5-6, the J gene TRBJ2-7, with 9 bases matching TRBD2. Sequenced input: blood. The CDR3 DNA follows: TGTGCCAGCAGCGGAACCAGACTAGCGGATTCCTCCTACGAGCAGTACTTC. Amino acids: CASSGTRLADSSYEQYF.